Detailed here is one TCR beta chain. Germline V lookup: CDR1 MNHEY, CDR2 SMNVEV (reference sequence). The V and J ends lost 5 bases and 7 bases respectively, with 9 bases between them. The CDR3 is 12 amino acids. In the authors' methods: Amplification of reference gene primers provided the estimated nucleated cell counts. The repertoire was sequenced with immunoSEQ multiplex PCR; TCRdb's copy has only in-frame clones and lacks some. Clone size and the V and J calls come from that table; the DNA yielded D and trimming. The table has 85,000 to 120,000 clones, about four fifths seen once. The data originate from a study of blood T cell repertoires in COVID-19. Across the study: The United States, Italy and Spain were the sources of the acute and convalescent COVID-19 samples. T cells, B-cell-depleted T cells, or PBMCs provided the cDNA or gDNA that served as material.

This sequence was found in a human donor in a cohort sampled during active COVID-19. Source material: peripheral blood. V usage is TRBV27 and J usage is TRBJ1-5, with D tentatively TRBD1 (5 bases). CDR3 coding DNA: TGTGCCAGCAGTCCCCCAGGGCAGCCCCAGCATTTT. Residues: CASSPPGQPQHF.